Listed here are 6 T cell receptor beta chains from one sample, sequenced in a study of neoadjuvant nivolumab and ipilimumab in lung cancer. The protocol was immunoSEQ multiplex PCR, while the TCRdb copy is restricted to in-frame clones and leaves out a portion. The sample has some 25,000 clones, approximately 78% seen once. Specimen: tumor tissue, collected after neoadjuvant nivolumab, alone or with ipilimumab, at or shortly before surgery. The receptor source for this set is an adult with non-small cell lung cancer.

The chain carries TRBV18 and TRBJ2-3; D is uncertain. V lost 5 bases and J lost 5, with 8 bases in between. CDR3 length: 12 amino acids. Germline-derived CDR1 and CDR2 are KGHSH and LQKENI. The CDR3 DNA sequence: TGTGCCAGCTCAGAACAGAGAGATACGCAGTATTTT. Translated: CASSEQRDTQYF.

The chain couples TRBV6-5 to TRBJ2-1; D remains unclear. The germline V and J ends were trimmed by 6 bases and 2 bases, with 14 bases remaining between them. The CDR3 length is 15 residues. Germline lookup yields CDR1 MNHEY and CDR2 SVGAGI. The CDR3 sequence is CASSLRAYPYNEQFF. The CDR3 bases are TGTGCCAGCAGCTTACGCGCGTACCCCTACAATGAGCAGTTCTTC.

The chain has TRBV5-1 and TRBJ2-3; TRBD2 aligns across 13 bases. This CDR3 comprises 18 residues. Germline V gene lookup returns CDR1 SGHRS and CDR2 YFSETQ. The trim removed 0 bases at V and 4 bases at J, leaving 8 bases unmatched. CDR3 coding DNA: TGCGCCAGCAGCTTGGCCCAAAGGACTAGCGGGAGAGCAGATACGCAGTATTTT. It translates to CASSLAQRTSGRADTQYF. The full variable domain, its missing parts supplied by reference TRBV5-1 and TRBJ2-3, is KAGVTQTPRYLIKTRGQQVTLSCSPISGHRSVSWYQQTPGQGLQFLFEYFSETQRNKGNFPGRFSGRQFSNSRSEMNVSTLELGDSALYLCASSLAQRTSGRADTQYFGPGTRLTVL.

The rearrangement joins TRBV7-9 to TRBJ1-2; D possibly corresponds to TRBD1 (5 bases). V lost 3 bases to trimming and J lost 4 bases, with 9 bases between them. CDR1 is SEHNR and CDR2 is FQNEAQ in the germline V gene (reference sequence). The CDR3 is 13 residues long. CDR3 nucleotide sequence: TGTGCCAGCAGCTTTGGGGGGAGCTATGGCTACACCTTC. Translated, it gives CASSFGGSYGYTF.

This clone has a single count. The sample contains more than one DNA sequence encoding this CDR3. The genes are TRBV6-5 and TRBJ2-3, with 8 bases matching TRBD1. Germline CDR1 is MNHEY and CDR2 is SVGAGI. V lost 6 bases to trimming and J lost 0 bases; unmatched junction nucleotides: 5. The length of the CDR3 is 15 residues. The CDR3 here is CASSPGGGSTDTQYF. CDR3 nucleotides: TGTGCCAGCAGCCCAGGGGGCGGAAGCACAGATACGCAGTATTTT.

This clone was seen a handful of times. The chain is built from TRBV5-1 and TRBJ2-7; 7 bases map to TRBD1. This CDR3 is built from 14 residues. The trim removed 0 bases at V and 7 bases at J, leaving 7 bases unmatched. CDR1 is SGHRS and CDR2 is YFSETQ in the germline V gene. CDR3 DNA sequence: TGCGCCAGCAGCTTGGGGACCAGGGGGTGGGAGCAGTACTTC. It specifies CASSLGTRGWEQYF.